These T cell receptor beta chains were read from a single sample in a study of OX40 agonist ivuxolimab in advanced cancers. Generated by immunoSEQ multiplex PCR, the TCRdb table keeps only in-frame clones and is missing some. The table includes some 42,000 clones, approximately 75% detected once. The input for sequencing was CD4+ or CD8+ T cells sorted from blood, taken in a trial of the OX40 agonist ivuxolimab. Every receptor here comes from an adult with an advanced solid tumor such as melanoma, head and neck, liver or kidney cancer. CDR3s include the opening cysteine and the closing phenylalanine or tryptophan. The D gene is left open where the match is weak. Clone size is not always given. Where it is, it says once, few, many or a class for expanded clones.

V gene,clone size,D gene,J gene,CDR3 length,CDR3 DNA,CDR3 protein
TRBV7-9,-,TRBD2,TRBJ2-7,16,TGTGCCAGCAGCCCCGCCTTAGCGGGAGACTTGAGGGAGCAGTACTTC,CASSPALAGDLREQYF
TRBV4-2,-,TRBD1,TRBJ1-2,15,TGTGCCAGCAGCCTTAACCGGGACAGGGTGCTTGGCTACACCTTC,CASSLNRDRVLGYTF
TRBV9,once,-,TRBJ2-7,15,TGTGCCAGCAGCGTAGGCCCGACGATTACCTACGAGCAGTACTTC,CASSVGPTITYEQYF
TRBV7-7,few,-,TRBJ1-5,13,TGTGCCAGCAGCTTATCCCCAAATCAGCCCCAGCATTTT,CASSLSPNQPQHF
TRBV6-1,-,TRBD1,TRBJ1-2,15,TGTGCCAGCAGTGAAGGGACAGGGGGCTACTATGGCTACACCTTC,CASSEGTGGYYGYTF
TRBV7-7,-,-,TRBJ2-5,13,TGTGCTAGCAGCCCAGGAGTCCAAGAGACCCAGTACTTC,CASSPGVQETQYF
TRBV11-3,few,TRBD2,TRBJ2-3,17,TGTGCCAGCAGCTTAGATGGAGCGGGAGGGCGCAGGGATACGCAGTATTTT,CASSLDGAGGRRDTQYF
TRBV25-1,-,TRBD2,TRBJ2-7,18,TGTGCCACCTCCCCCTCCCGGACTAGCGGAGGGCCACGCTACGAGCAGTACTTC,CATSPSRTSGGPRYEQYF
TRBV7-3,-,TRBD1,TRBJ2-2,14,TGTGCCAGCAGCCGGGACAGTAACACCGGGGAGCTGTTTTTT,CASSRDSNTGELFF
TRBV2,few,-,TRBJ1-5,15,TGTGCCAGCAGTGAAGCGCTTCCAGCCTCCTGGCCCCAGCATTTT,CASSEALPASWPQHF
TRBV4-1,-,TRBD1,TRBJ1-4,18,TGCGCCAGCAGCCAAAGCGGAACAGGGGGCGGAAAAAATGAAAAACTGTTTTTT,CASSQSGTGGGKNEKLFF
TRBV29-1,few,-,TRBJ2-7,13,TGCAGCACTCGAAAGGGGCCCTCCTACGAGCAGTACTTC,CSTRKGPSYEQYF
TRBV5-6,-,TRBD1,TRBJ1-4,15,TGTGCCAGCAGCTTCCAGGGGGCGGGAGGTGAAAAACTGTTTTTT,CASSFQGAGGEKLFF
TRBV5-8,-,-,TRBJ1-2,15,TGTGCCAGCAGCTTGGGGGCGACTATCCCCTATGGCTACACCTTC,CASSLGATIPYGYTF
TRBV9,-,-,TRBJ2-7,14,TGTGCCAGCAGCTTTGGACAGGAGGGTTACGAGCAGTACTTC,CASSFGQEGYEQYF
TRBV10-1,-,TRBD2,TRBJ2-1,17,TGCGCCAGCAGTAAAGCTAGCGGGAGGGATTTCTACAATGAGCAGTTCTTC,CASSKASGRDFYNEQFF
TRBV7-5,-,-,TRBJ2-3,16,TGTGCCAGAAGCTTAGAGTGGGGACATCTCACAGATACGCAGTATTTT,CARSLEWGHLTDTQYF
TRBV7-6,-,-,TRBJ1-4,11,TGTGCCAGCAGCGTCGCCTCGGAACTGTTTTTT,CASSVASELFF
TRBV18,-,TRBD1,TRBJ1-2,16,TGTGCCAGCTCACCCCGGGACAGGGGGCAGGACTATGGCTACACCTTC,CASSPRDRGQDYGYTF
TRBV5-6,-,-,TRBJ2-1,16,TGTGCCAGCAGCTTAGGGGGGAGGGCCTTGTACAATGAGCAGTTCTTC,CASSLGGRALYNEQFF
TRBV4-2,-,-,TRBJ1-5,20,TGTGCCAGCAGCCAAGATATGGAGTGTGGGGACAAGGGGCCCAATCAGCCCCAGCATTTT,CASSQDMECGDKGPNQPQHF
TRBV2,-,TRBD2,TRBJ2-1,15,TGTGCCAGCACCCTGGAGGCTAGCGGGAGCAATGAGCAGTTCTTC,CASTLEASGSNEQFF
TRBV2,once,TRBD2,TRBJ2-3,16,TGTGCCAGCAGTGAGAGGGGAGGACTAGCGGGAGGAGTGCAGTATTTT,CASSERGGLAGGVQYF
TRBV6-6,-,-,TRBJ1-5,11,TGTGCCAGCAGTAGCAATCAGCCCCAGCATTTT,CASSSNQPQHF
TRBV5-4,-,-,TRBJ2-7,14,TGTGCCAGCAGCCTCAGACAGGCCCCCTACGAGCAGTACTTC,CASSLRQAPYEQYF
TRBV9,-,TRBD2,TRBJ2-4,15,TGTGCCAGCAGCGTGGCGGGAGGAATCCAAAACATTCAGTACTTC,CASSVAGGIQNIQYF
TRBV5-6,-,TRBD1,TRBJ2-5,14,TGTGCCAGCAGCTGGACAGGGGCGCGGGAGACCCAGTACTTC,CASSWTGARETQYF
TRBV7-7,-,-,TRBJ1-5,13,TGTGCTAGCAGCTTAGCCGAAAATCAGCCCCAGCATTTT,CASSLAENQPQHF
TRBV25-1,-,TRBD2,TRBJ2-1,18,TGTGCCAGCAGTGAATATAGGGCCTCTAGCGGGGGTTACAATGAGCAGTTCTTC,CASSEYRASSGGYNEQFF
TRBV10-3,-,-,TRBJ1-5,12,TGTGCCATCAGTGAAGTCAATCAGCCCCAGCATTTT,CAISEVNQPQHF
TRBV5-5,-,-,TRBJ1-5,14,TGTGCCAGCAGCTTGGGGGACACTTATCAGCCCCAGCATTTT,CASSLGDTYQPQHF
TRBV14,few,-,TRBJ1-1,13,TGTGCCAGCAGCCAAATGGTGAACACTGAAGCTTTCTTT,CASSQMVNTEAFF
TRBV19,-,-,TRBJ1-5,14,TGTGCCAGTAGTATACTTGACAGTGATCAGCCCCAGCATTTT,CASSILDSDQPQHF
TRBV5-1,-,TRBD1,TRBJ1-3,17,TGCGCCAGCAGCTTGGAAGGGACAGGGGTCTCCGGAAACACCATATATTTT,CASSLEGTGVSGNTIYF
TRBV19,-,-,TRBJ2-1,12,TGTGCCAGTAGTTTAAAGGGCAATGAGCAGTTCTTC,CASSLKGNEQFF
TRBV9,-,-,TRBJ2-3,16,TGTGCCAGCAGCGTCATCCAGGGCGGGCGCACAGATACGCAGTATTTT,CASSVIQGGRTDTQYF
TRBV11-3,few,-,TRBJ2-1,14,TGTGCCAGCAGCCCCAGGACTTCCAGCAATGAGCAGTTCTTC,CASSPRTSSNEQFF
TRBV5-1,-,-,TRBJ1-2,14,TGCGCCAGCAGCTTGGCAGGACATAACTATGGCTACACCTTC,CASSLAGHNYGYTF
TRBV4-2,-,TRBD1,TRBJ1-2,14,TGTGCCAGCAGACAAGGACAGGGGATCGATGGCTACACCTTC,CASRQGQGIDGYTF
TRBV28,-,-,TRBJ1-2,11,TGTGCCAGCGCGGACTGGTATGGCTACACCTTC,CASADWYGYTF
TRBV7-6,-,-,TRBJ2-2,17,TGTGCCAGCAGCTTATTCGTATCCCGGAGTAGGACCGGGGAGCTGTTTTTT,CASSLFVSRSRTGELFF
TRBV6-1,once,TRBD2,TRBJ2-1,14,TGTGCCAGCAGGACTAGCGGGAGTTACGTTGAGCAGTTCTTC,CASRTSGSYVEQFF
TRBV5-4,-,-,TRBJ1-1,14,TGTGCCAGCAGCCCTCCCCCGGGGGCCACTGAAGCTTTCTTT,CASSPPPGATEAFF
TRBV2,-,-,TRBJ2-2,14,TGTGCCAGCAGTGAAAGGCAGGGCGGGGGGGAGCTGTTTTTT,CASSERQGGGELFF
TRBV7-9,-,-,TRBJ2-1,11,TGTGCCAGCAGCCCCCGGTATGAGCAGTTCTTC,CASSPRYEQFF
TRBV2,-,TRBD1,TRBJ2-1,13,TGTGCCAGCAGTGAAGGGGACAGTCATGAGCAGTTCTTC,CASSEGDSHEQFF
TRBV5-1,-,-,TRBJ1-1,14,TGCGCCAGCAGCTTACAGGGTCGAGTGACTGAAGCTTTCTTT,CASSLQGRVTEAFF
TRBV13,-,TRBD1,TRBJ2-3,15,TGTGCCAGCAGCCGCAGGGACAGGGGGACAGATACGCAGTATTTT,CASSRRDRGTDTQYF
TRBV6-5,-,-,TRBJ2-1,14,TGTGCCAGCAGTCGGGGACTCTCCGTAGGTGAGCAGTTCTTC,CASSRGLSVGEQFF
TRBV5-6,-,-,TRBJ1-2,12,TGTGCCAGCAGCGCTAGACAGGATGGCTACACCTTC,CASSARQDGYTF
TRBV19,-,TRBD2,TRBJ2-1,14,TGTGCCAGTAGTACAATAGCGGGAGTGAATGAGCAGTTCTTC,CASSTIAGVNEQFF